A single sample is the source of the 19 T cell receptor beta chains below, sequenced in a study of Ad26.COV2.S vaccination and SARS-CoV-2 variants. As to treatment: around 19 received Ad26.COV2.S at low or high dose, single or two shots; several received placebo; per-sample allocation not given. Material that was analyzed had been drawn on day 63 after the first vaccine or placebo injection. The repertoire was sequenced with immunoSEQ multiplex PCR; TCRdb's copy has only in-frame clones and lacks some. The sample has a few hundred thousand clones; 90% are singletons. The sequenced sample was peripheral blood, obtained in a trial of Ad26.COV2.S vaccine versus placebo. These receptors were collected from a person between 18 and 60 years old who received the Ad26.COV2.S COVID-19 vaccine or a placebo.

The chain is built from TRBV30 and TRBJ2-1; no definite D call. Looked up from germline, CDR1 is GTSNPN and CDR2 is SVGIG (reference sequence). CDR3 length equals 11 residues. The V gene lost 2 bases and the J gene lost 8 bases, with 7 bases spanning the gap. The CDR3 coding sequence is TGTGCCTGGAGTAACGCACATGAGCAGTTCTTC. Its translation is CAWSNAHEQFF. Full variable domain (outside the CDR3, taken from reference TRBV30 and TRBJ2-1): SQTIHQWPATLVQPVGSPLSLECTVEGTSNPNLYWYRQAAGRGLQLLFYSVGIGQISSEVPQNLSASRPQDRQFILSSKKLLLSDSGFYLCAWSNAHEQFFGPGTRLTVL.

The V call is TRBV7-2, the J call TRBJ2-7; D not resolved. The CDR3 is 14 residues long. CDR1 is SGHTA, CDR2 FQGNSA, per germline. V lost 1 base and J 2 bases, leaving 9 bases between the germline ends. The DNA for the CDR3 is TGTGCCAGCAGCTTAGGACGGTCAACCTACGAGCAGTACTTC. This encodes CASSLGRSTYEQYF.

The CDR3 reads CATSGTSGYNEQFF. As DNA, the CDR3 is TGTGCCACCTCCGGGACTAGCGGCTACAATGAGCAGTTCTTC. The chain joins TRBV3-1 (or the pseudogene TRBV3-2) to TRBJ2-1; 11 bases match TRBD2. Per germline, CDR1 LGHDT and CDR2 YNNKEL (reference sequence). CDR3 length: 14 residues. J lost 3 bases, V lost 10 bases, and 5 bases had no gene match.

The chain has TRBV28 and TRBJ2-1; D is unclear. V lost 2 bases, J lost 10 bases, and 9 bases lay in between. In germline, CDR1 is MDHEN, CDR2 SYDVKM. The CDR3 spans 12 residues. CDR3: CASSLRLGEQFF. The DNA of the CDR3 is TGTGCCAGCAGTTTACGTTTGGGGGAGCAGTTCTTC. The full variable domain, completed using reference TRBV28 and TRBJ2-1, is DVKVTQSSRYLVKRTGEKVFLECVQDMDHENMFWYRQDPGLGLRLIYFSYDVKMKEKGDIPEGYSVSREKKERFSLILESASTNQTSMYLCASSLRLGEQFFGPGTRLTVL.

As concerns this clone: A much larger clone sits a single nucleotide away, making a read error possible. This same CDR3 is encoded by further DNA sequences in the sample. The V call is TRBV25-1, the J call TRBJ1-5; 7 nucleotides agree with TRBD1. Germline V gene sequence: CDR1 MGHDK, CDR2 SYGVNS. V was clipped by 4 bases and J by 4 bases; unmatched bases: 10. The CDR3 runs 16 residues. The CDR3 nucleotides are TGTGCCAGCAGTGCAACAACAGGGACAGAAAATCAGCCCCAGCATTTT. It codes for CASSATTGTENQPQHF.

This clone was seen just once. The chain carries TRBV6-2 or TRBV6-3 and TRBJ2-7; D tentatively reads TRBD1 or TRBD2 (6 bases each). Trimming took off 4 bases at V and 2 bases at J, with 15 bases between the two ends. Germline CDR1 MNHEY, CDR2 SVGEGT. CDR3 size: 15 residues. CDR3 sequence reads: CASSSRQEGPYEQYF. The DNA for the CDR3 is TGTGCCAGCAGTTCGAGACAGGAGGGGCCCTACGAGCAGTACTTC.

The chain combines TRBV27 with TRBJ2-1; D gene ambiguous. This CDR3 spans 17 amino acids. The germline V gene encodes CDR1 MNHEY and CDR2 SMNVEV (reference sequence). V was pared by 5 bases and J by 8 bases, with 25 bases between. The CDR3 nucleotides read TGTGCCAGCAGTACCCGGGCCTCCACCGAAACAAGAGATGAGCAGTTCTTC. It yields the protein CASSTRASTETRDEQFF.

This chain uses TRBV29-1 with TRBJ2-1; 7 nucleotides agree with TRBD2. CDR1 and CDR2 from the germline V gene are SQVTM and ANQGSEA. With 5 bases clipped from V and 2 bases from J, the junction kept 3 bases outside the gene matches. The CDR3 runs to 13 residues. The CDR3 region is CSVRDYTYNEQFF. DNA for the CDR3: TGCAGCGTTCGGGACTACACCTACAATGAGCAGTTCTTC.

Concerning this clone itself: One end of the junction does not line up with germline, which may come from a read error. The V gene is TRBV6-5, the J gene TRBJ2-1, with D unresolved. The CDR3 extends over 11 amino acids. From germline, CDR1 is MNHEY and CDR2 SVGAGI. The chain's CDR3 is CASRYYNEQFF. The DNA for the CDR3 is TGTGCCAGCAGATACTACAATGAGCAGTTCTTC.

This sequence joins TRBV2 and TRBJ1-2; tentative D call: TRBD1 (5 bases). V lost 7 bases and J 7 bases, leaving 19 bases between the germline ends. CDR1 and CDR2 (germline): SNHLY, FYNNEI. The CDR3 spans 14 residues. CDR3 sequence: CASNNPGPGGGYTF. For the CDR3, the DNA is TGTGCCAGCAATAACCCGGGACCGGGCGGTGGCTACACCTTC.

This chain links TRBV28 with TRBJ2-5, with D maybe TRBD1 (6 bases). Germline-derived CDR1 and CDR2 are MDHEN and SYDVKM. V was clipped by 0 bases and J by 1 base, with 15 bases between them. The CDR3 sequence is 17 residues long. CDR3 sequence: CASSLWASGTIQETQYF. The CDR3 DNA follows: TGTGCCAGCAGTTTATGGGCCTCCGGGACAATCCAAGAGACCCAGTACTTC.

In its sample, this clone was seen many times. This chain links TRBV6-2 or TRBV6-3 with TRBJ1-2; D unresolved. The V gene lost 6 bases and the J gene lost 2 bases, with 13 bases spanning the gap. Germline V gene data show CDR1 as MNHEY and CDR2 as SVGEGT. The CDR3 has 14 residues. The DNA of the CDR3 is TGTGCCAGCAGCCCCGGACCGATGAACTATGGCTACACCTTC. This encodes CASSPGPMNYGYTF.

The V and J genes are TRBV7-9 and TRBJ2-7; D is unresolved. The CDR3 has 13 residues. The germline CDR1 and CDR2 sequences are SEHNR and FQNEAQ (reference sequence). The V gene lost 5 bases and the J gene lost 2 bases, with 10 bases spanning the gap. CDR3 sequence: CASSPYDTYEQYF. The CDR3 DNA is TGTGCCAGCAGCCCGTACGATACCTACGAGCAGTACTTC.

This clone was seen just once. V is TRBV5-1 and J is TRBJ2-1; D might be TRBD1 or TRBD2, each matching 5 bases. Trimming removed 0 bases at V and 9 bases at J, with 13 bases between. The V gene's germline CDR1 is SGHRS and CDR2 YFSETQ. The CDR3 has 14 amino acids. The CDR3 DNA reads TGCGCCAGCAGCTTGGGCGGGTTGGACACTGAGCAGTTCTTC. Translation: CASSLGGLDTEQFF.

The V gene is TRBV28, the J gene TRBJ2-7, with 11 positions matching TRBD2. CDR1 is MDHEN and CDR2 is SYDVKM in the germline V gene. The CDR3 totals 16 residues. The J segment lost 3 bases and the V segment lost 5 bases, leaving 9 bases of the junction unmatched. For the CDR3, the DNA is TGTGCCAGCAGTAAATCCGGGACTAGCGGAAACTACGAGCAGTACTTC. This translates into CASSKSGTSGNYEQYF. The full variable domain, its missing parts supplied by reference TRBV28 and TRBJ2-7, is DVKVTQSSRYLVKRTGEKVFLECVQDMDHENMFWYRQDPGLGLRLIYFSYDVKMKEKGDIPEGYSVSREKKERFSLILESASTNQTSMYLCASSKSGTSGNYEQYFGPGTRLTVT.

The J gene is TRBJ2-7, the V gene TRBV30; TRBD2 is a possible D gene (5 bases). Looked up from germline, CDR1 is GTSNPN and CDR2 is SVGIG (reference sequence). Trimming took 0 bases from V and 0 from J, leaving 9 bases between them. The CDR3 extends over 14 amino acids. The CDR3 region has the DNA TGTGCCTGGAGTGTACGGAGGCTCTCCTACGAGCAGTACTTC. This gives the protein CAWSVRRLSYEQYF.

The rearrangement uses TRBV7-9 and TRBJ2-1, with D tentatively TRBD1 (5 bases). The V end was cut by 5 bases, the J end by 0 bases, with 14 bases between. Per germline, CDR1 SEHNR and CDR2 FQNEAQ (reference sequence). The CDR3 is 16 amino acids. Written as DNA, the CDR3 is TGTGCCAGCAGCAAAGGGGATCACAGCTCCTACAATGAGCAGTTCTTC. Its protein product is CASSKGDHSSYNEQFF.

The chain joins TRBV19 to TRBJ2-1; TRBD2 matches at 8 bases. This CDR3 has 14 residues. Germline CDR1 LNHDA, CDR2 SQIVND (reference sequence). Losses at the gene ends were 10 bases for V and 4 bases for J; bases not matched to a gene: 9. CDR3 protein: CATSPGLDYNEQFF. In nucleotides, the CDR3 is TGTGCCACCTCACCGGGACTAGATTACAATGAGCAGTTCTTC.

This clone was recorded only once. The J gene is TRBJ2-1, the V gene TRBV12-3 or TRBV12-4, with D unresolved. V dropped 5 bases and J dropped 5 bases, with 7 bases sitting between them. The CDR3 contains 12 residues. The CDR3 loop reads CASSPQNNEQFF. The DNA for the CDR3 is TGTGCCAGCAGTCCGCAAAACAATGAGCAGTTCTTC.